One and the same sample provided the 11 T cell receptor beta chains below, sequenced in a study of cytomegalovirus exposure and HLA in healthy donors. Researchers ran the PCR with 60 Vbeta and 13 Jbeta primers. Here immunoSEQ multiplex PCR was the method, and the copy in TCRdb shows in-frame clones only, minus some. This sample has fewer than 200,000 clones; about 80% occur once, and the top ten carry roughly 4.7%. Sequencing was performed on PBMCs. The source of these receptors is a man aged 25 to 40 in good health and CMV-seronegative.

The V gene is TRBV18, the J gene TRBJ1-1, with a possible D match to TRBD1 (6 bases). V was cut by 3 bases and J by 1 base, with 12 bases left in between. CDR3 size: 15 residues. Germline loops: CDR1 KGHSH, CDR2 LQKENI. The chain's CDR3 is CASSPGGARNTEAFF. CDR3 DNA sequence: TGTGCCAGCTCACCGGGGGGGGCAAGGAACACTGAAGCTTTCTTT.

The chain joins TRBV28 to TRBJ1-6, with 12 nucleotides matching TRBD1. Germline CDR1 is MDHEN and CDR2 is SYDVKM. V was clipped by 6 bases and J by 8 bases; unmatched bases: 14. The CDR3 has 18 amino acids. The chain's CDR3 is CASSSTVDRDRGHSPLHF. The CDR3 bases are TGTGCCAGCAGCTCCACCGTAGACCGGGACAGGGGGCATTCACCCCTCCACTTT.

The chain links TRBV10-2 to TRBJ1-1; D call uncertain. Germline-derived CDR1 and CDR2 are WSHSY and SAAADI. The V gene lost 0 bases and the J gene lost 11 bases, with 10 bases spanning the gap. CDR3 length equals 12 residues. The CDR3 reads CASSESTTTAFF. Here the CDR3 DNA reads TGCGCCAGCAGTGAGTCGACGACAACGGCTTTCTTT.

V usage is TRBV2 and J usage is TRBJ2-2; D is undetermined. CDR3 length: 15 residues. CDR1 and CDR2 (germline): SNHLY, FYNNEI. The V end was cut by 6 bases, the J end by 0 bases, with 11 bases between. CDR3 residues: CASRPDTANTGELFF. CDR3 nucleotides: TGTGCCAGCAGGCCCGACACCGCGAACACCGGGGAGCTGTTTTTT.

This clone was seen a handful of times. The rearrangement links TRBV14 to TRBJ2-3; 12 bases match TRBD2. Trimming took 2 bases from V and 5 from J; bases not matched to a gene: 2. CDR3 length: 15 amino acids. Germline V CDR1 and CDR2: SGHDN, FVKESK. CDR3 DNA: TGTGCCAGCAGCCAATTGGGACTAGCGGGAGATACGCAGTATTTT. As protein: CASSQLGLAGDTQYF.

The chain links TRBV9 to TRBJ2-3, with D uncertain. Trimming removed 4 bases from V and 6 bases from J, with 9 bases in between. Germline CDR1 reads SGDLS; CDR2 reads YYNGEE. The CDR3 is 12 residues long. CDR3 nucleotides: TGTGCCAGCAGCCGTACTTTCGATACGCAGTATTTT. It yields the protein CASSRTFDTQYF. Variable domain in full (rest from reference TRBV9 and TRBJ2-3): DSGVTQTPKHLITATGQRVTLRCSPRSGDLSVYWYQQSLDQGLQFLIQYYNGEERAKGNILERFSAQQFPDLHSELNLSSLELGDSALYFCASSRTFDTQYFGPGTRLTVL.

This clone was counted between two and nine times. This chain links TRBV18 with TRBJ2-7, with 10 bases lining up with TRBD1. The CDR3 extends over 17 amino acids. The J segment lost 0 bases and the V segment lost 0 bases, leaving 5 bases of the junction unmatched. CDR1 is KGHSH, CDR2 LQKENI, per germline. CDR3 sequence reads: CASSPPGDRGPSYEQYF. CDR3 nucleotide sequence: TGTGCCAGCTCACCACCGGGGGACAGGGGCCCCTCCTACGAGCAGTACTTC.

The V and J genes are TRBV2 and TRBJ2-4; tentatively, D is TRBD1 (5 bases). Per germline, CDR1 SNHLY and CDR2 FYNNEI. CDR3 length equals 16 residues. The ends were cut back, 0 bases at V and 0 bases at J, with 9 bases in the middle. The CDR3 loop is CASSEAGVLAKNIQYF. The CDR3 DNA is TGTGCCAGCAGTGAAGCAGGGGTCTTAGCCAAAAACATTCAGTACTTC. Full variable domain (remainder filled in from reference TRBV2 and TRBJ2-4): EPEVTQTPSHQVTQMGQEVILRCVPISNHLYFYWYRQILGQKVEFLVSFYNNEISEKSEIFDDQFSVERPDGSNFTLKIRSTKLEDSAMYFCASSEAGVLAKNIQYFGAGTRLSVL.

This clone was seen a single time. The chain links TRBV9 to TRBJ2-1; 12 nucleotides line up with TRBD2. This CDR3 is 15 amino acids long. V trimming: 3 bases; J trimming: 8 bases; junction bases outside the gene matches: 6. Germline CDR1 is SGDLS and CDR2 is YYNGEE. This chain's CDR3 is CASSEGTSGGHEQFF. In nucleotides, the CDR3 is TGTGCCAGCAGCGAAGGCACTAGCGGGGGGCATGAGCAGTTCTTC.

This clone was seen more than once but under ten times. This chain connects TRBV7-9 to TRBJ2-2; TRBD2 might be the D (7 bases). Germline CDR1 reads SEHNR; CDR2 reads FQNEAQ (reference sequence). The CDR3 runs to 13 residues. V was clipped by 10 bases and J by 3 bases, with 12 bases between them. The CDR3 nucleotides are TGTGCCACCGGGGGGCTTGACACCGGGGAGCTGTTTTTT. Translating it yields CATGGLDTGELFF.

The chain combines TRBV28 with TRBJ2-7, with TRBD2 matching over 13 bases. V lost 2 bases, J lost 4 bases, and 2 bases stayed unmatched. Germline values: CDR1 MDHEN, CDR2 SYDVKM. This CDR3 spans 15 amino acids. The CDR3 loop is CASSLGLAGAYEQYF. CDR3 sequence (DNA): TGTGCCAGCAGTTTAGGACTAGCGGGAGCGTACGAGCAGTACTTC.